A selection of T cell receptor beta chains follows, all from one sample in a study of T-cell memory formation after mild COVID-19. TCRdb re-called the 5' RACE reads through MiXCR, storing one row per CDR3 protein. The table has some 280,000 distinct CDR3 sequences, around 15% seen once. Specimen: PBMCs or a T cell subset sorted from them (not recorded which). Every receptor here comes from a young man who had mild COVID-19 (a few samples of this study predate the infection). Cell type and time point are not known. Each CDR3 is given with its conserved first and last residue. Each record gives: CDR3 length, V gene, clone size, J gene, CDR3 protein. A clone size is listed for some rows: how often the clone was seen (once, few, many), or a class if it is expanded.

>13|TRBV29-1|NA|TRBJ1-2
CSVEETGTLGYTF
>14|TRBV6-5|NA|TRBJ2-1
CASSRDRANNEQFF
>14|TRBV6-2/TRBV6-3|many|TRBJ2-6
CASFQGSGANVLTF
>14|TRBV4-1|few|TRBJ1-1
CASSQGLGLQEAFF
>16|TRBV5-1|few|TRBJ1-6
CASSMGGWRNNSPLHF
>13|TRBV12-3/TRBV12-4|NA|TRBJ1-2
CASFPGGELGYTF
>16|TRBV20-1|NA|TRBJ2-2
CSARDPLSGGSGELFF
>11|TRBV24-1|many|TRBJ2-3
CATSERDTQYF
>15|TRBV6-2/TRBV6-3|NA|TRBJ1-2
CASTLQWTGTYGYTF
>15|TRBV15|NA|TRBJ1-1
CATSSGDTSTLEAFF
>13|TRBV16|NA|TRBJ1-2
CASSPTWVEGYTF
>17|TRBV28|few|TRBJ1-5
CASSRTARAVGNQPQHF
>15|TRBV10-3|NA|TRBJ2-5
CAISPGTGGAETQYF
>15|TRBV7-9|few|TRBJ2-3
CASSSALPSTDTQYF
>15|TRBV7-2|many|TRBJ2-5
CASSFPLGGGETQYF
>12|TRBV5-1|few|TRBJ1-6
CASSWPDSPLHF
>12|TRBV3-1|few|TRBJ2-1
CASSQGDGVEFF
>13|TRBV9|NA|TRBJ1-5
CASSEGVNQPQHF
>16|TRBV7-3|NA|TRBJ2-1
CASSSLAVTSYNEQFF
>13|TRBV27|few|TRBJ2-7
CASRGTESYEQYF
>13|TRBV6-5|NA|TRBJ1-5
CASSYSSEQPQHF
>13|TRBV19|few|TRBJ2-2
CASSIRASGELFF
>14|TRBV6-2/TRBV6-3|few|TRBJ2-7
CASSPTGWAYEQYF
>13|TRBV6-2/TRBV6-3|few|TRBJ1-1
CASNFRVDTEAFF
>13|TRBV4-3|few|TRBJ2-4
CASSQWTSNIQYF
>13|TRBV10-2|many|TRBJ2-7
CASQGVGTYEQYF
>13|TRBV6-2/TRBV6-3|few|TRBJ2-2
CASSYGAPGELFF
>16|TRBV11-2|few|TRBJ2-7
CASSSPGEGAMGEQYF
>14|TRBV18|NA|TRBJ2-1
CASSTLDRGSEQFF
>14|TRBV2|many|TRBJ2-5
CASSPVRGAETQYF
>16|TRBV4-1|NA|TRBJ2-2
CASSPRTGLNTGELFF
>15|TRBV18|few|TRBJ2-1
CASSPPGTGYNEQFF
>14|TRBV4-3|many|TRBJ2-3
CASSQETWADTQYF
>16|TRBV11-2|few|TRBJ1-1
CASSFLTGRLDTEAFF
>16|TRBV7-6|NA|TRBJ2-5
CASSRQPPSSSETQYF
>16|TRBV29-1|few|TRBJ2-7
CSVQGGERGLAYEQYF
>13|TRBV12-3/TRBV12-4|few|TRBJ2-7
CASCSGGNYEQYF
>14|TRBV11-2|NA|TRBJ1-3
CASSSRDSGNTIYF
>16|TRBV4-3|few|TRBJ2-4
CASSQTGTSGENIQYF
>14|TRBV18|few|TRBJ2-3
CASSLSDRPDTQYF
>12|TRBV20-1|NA|TRBJ2-1
CSAGLADNEQFF
>14|TRBV4-1|many|TRBJ2-3
CASNSGGGPDTQYF
>14|TRBV18|many|TRBJ2-7
CASSSQGQSYEQYF
>14|TRBV5-1|NA|TRBJ1-2
CASSLAPGSYGYTF
>15|TRBV4-3|many|TRBJ1-2
CASSQVGGINYGYTF
>17|TRBV27|few|TRBJ2-1
CASSSGQGTAIYNEQFF
>15|TRBV7-3|NA|TRBJ2-2
CASSLTGEGTGELFF
>17|TRBV4-1|few|TRBJ1-1
CASSQEWEVLGNTEAFF
>15|TRBV6-2/TRBV6-3|few|TRBJ2-3
CASSYSPGDTDTQYF
>14|TRBV20-1|few|TRBJ1-1
CSASEGGRNTEAFF
>13|TRBV12-3/TRBV12-4|NA|TRBJ2-1
CAIDRVLGNEQFF
>15|TRBV19|few|TRBJ2-1
CASPVRPGTVNEQFF
>12|TRBV20-1|NA|TRBJ2-1
CSAKGGRNEQFF
>11|TRBV6-2/TRBV6-3|many|TRBJ2-2
CASRDTGELFF
>16|TRBV7-2|NA|TRBJ2-1
CASSLSRSSVNNEQFF